One T cell receptor (beta chain) is described in this entry. As yet, its antigen is unknown. The data belong to a study of cytomegalovirus exposure and HLA in healthy donors. Across the study: The Caucasian-associated ancestry cluster contained approximately 81% of the roughly 400 genotyped donors. Overall study results and limits: Owing to their indistinguishability, certain V segments, notably TRBV6-2 and TRBV6-3, were excluded.

V was pared by 0 bases and J by 3 bases, with 17 bases between. Germline V gene data show CDR1 as LGHNA and CDR2 as YSLEER. This CDR3 contains 17 residues. The PCR used 60 Vbeta and 13 Jbeta primers. The method was immunoSEQ multiplex PCR; TCRdb's version includes in-frame clones alone and lacks a portion of them. The sample holds about 170,000 clones, around 76% seen once. The rearrangement joins TRBV4-3 to TRBJ1-2; D possibly corresponds to TRBD1 (6 bases). The material sequenced was PBMCs. This TCR was sampled from a man aged 35 to 55 in good health and CMV-seropositive. In DNA form, the CDR3 reads TGCGCCAGCAGCCAAGATCCCCTACAGGGCGTCGACTATGGCTACACCTTC. Its translation is CASSQDPLQGVDYGYTF.